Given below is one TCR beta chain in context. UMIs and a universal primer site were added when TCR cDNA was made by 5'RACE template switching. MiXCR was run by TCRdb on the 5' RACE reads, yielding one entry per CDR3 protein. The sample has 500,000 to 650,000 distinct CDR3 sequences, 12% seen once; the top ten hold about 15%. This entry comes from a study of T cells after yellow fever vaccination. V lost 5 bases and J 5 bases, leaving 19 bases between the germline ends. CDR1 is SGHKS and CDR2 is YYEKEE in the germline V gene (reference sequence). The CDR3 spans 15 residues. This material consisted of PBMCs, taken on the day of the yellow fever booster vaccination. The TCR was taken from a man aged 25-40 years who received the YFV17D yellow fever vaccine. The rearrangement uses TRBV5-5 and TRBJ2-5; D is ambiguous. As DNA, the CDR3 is TGTGCCAGCAGATCCTCTTGGCGGCCATCCGAGACCCAGTACTTC. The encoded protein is CASRSSWRPSETQYF.